A single sample is the source of the 4 T cell receptor beta chains below, sequenced in a study of CD8+CD57+ T cells in acquired aplastic anemia. TCR beta VDJ and CDR3 were profiled, and genomic DNA was the template. TCRdb passed the reads through MiXCR, listing each CDR3 protein once. The sample lists just over 400,000 distinct CDR3 sequences, 60% to 80% seen once, with less than 4% in the top ten. Material for sequencing was sorted CD4+, CD8+, or CD8+CD57+ T cells (not recorded which) from PBMCs. All receptors derive from a human donor in good health, serving as a control.

About this clonotype: Germline and junction disagree at one end, which may indicate a read error. The chain is built from TRBV7-2 and TRBJ1-3; D gene ambiguous. The CDR3 extends over 14 amino acids. Germline CDR1 reads SGHTA; CDR2 reads FQGNSA. The CDR3 sequence is CASSFEGAGNTLYF. DNA for the CDR3: TGTGCCAGCAGCTTCGAGGGTGCCGGAAACACCTTATATTTT.

V gene TRBV11-2 combines with J gene TRBJ1-5, with TRBD1 identical over 9 bases. The germline V gene encodes CDR1 SGHAT and CDR2 FQNNGV. V shed 1 base and J 5 bases; nucleotides not matched to a gene: 3. This CDR3 is 15 amino acids long. The CDR3 spells CASSLGDRAHQPQHF. The CDR3 DNA reads TGTGCCAGCAGCTTAGGGGACAGGGCCCATCAGCCCCAGCATTTT. Based on the CDR3 plus reference TRBV11-2 and TRBJ1-5, the full variable domain is EAGVAQSPRYKIIEKRQSVAFWCNPISGHATLYWYQQILGQGPKLLIQFQNNGVVDDSQLPKDRFSAERLKGVDSTLKIQPAKLEDSAVYLCASSLGDRAHQPQHFGDGTRLSIL.

Points on this clonotype: Germline is not matched at one junction end, which may reflect a read error. The V call is TRBV7-9, the J call TRBJ2-2; 7 bases line up with TRBD1. The CDR3 extends over 15 amino acids. Germline values: CDR1 SEHNR, CDR2 FQNEAQ (reference sequence). The chain's CDR3 is CASSLTGQNTGELFF. Here the CDR3 DNA reads TGTGCCAGCAGCTTGACAGGGCAGAACACCGGGGAGCTGTTCTTT.

This clonotype was counted at least ten times. The DNA of the CDR3 is TGCAGTGCTGACGACAGGGACCTGTTCATGAACACTGAAGCTTTCTTT. Its protein product is CSADDRDLFMNTEAFF. The chain links TRBV20-1 to TRBJ1-1; 7 nucleotides match TRBD1. Germline values: CDR1 DFQATT, CDR2 SNEGSKA (reference sequence). The V and J ends lost 5 bases and 0 bases, in that order; junction bases with no gene match: 12. This CDR3 has 16 residues.